Each of the 29 T cell receptor beta chains below was sequenced from the same sample in a study of T cells in Graves' hyperthyroidism and ophthalmopathy. TCR beta CDR3 regions were amplified from RNA. The study used the HTBI primer set for a first-round RT-PCR of the TCR CDR3. One entry per CDR3 protein results from TCRdb running MiXCR on the multiplex PCR reads. The repertoire holds over 700,000 distinct CDR3 sequences, over 35% seen once, with around a third in the top ten. Sequenced sample: blood. These receptors all stem from a woman aged 40 to 50 with Graves' hyperthyroidism.

This clonotype was picked up a small number of times. The chain combines TRBV25-1 with TRBJ1-6; possibly TRBD1 for D (5 bases). Germline CDR1 is MGHDK and CDR2 is SYGVNS. This CDR3 has 14 residues. V dropped 5 bases and J dropped 10 bases, with 15 bases sitting between them. DNA for the CDR3: TGTGCCAGCAGTAATCAAGGTTGGGACTCACCCCTCCACTTT. Its translation is CASSNQGWDSPLHF.

This clonotype was counted ten times or more. The chain employs TRBV12-3 or TRBV12-4 and TRBJ2-5; D could derive from TRBD1 or TRBD2 (6 bases each). V gave up 6 bases and J gave up 1 base, with 15 bases separating them. The CDR3 covers 15 residues. The CDR3 sequence is CASSTSGGGQETQYF. The CDR3 DNA reads TGTGCCAGCAGCACCAGCGGAGGGGGCCAAGAGACCCAGTACTTC.

The chain uses TRBV7-3 and TRBJ2-2, with D unresolved. The CDR3 sequence is 13 residues long. CDR1 SGHTA and CDR2 FQGTGA come from the germline V gene. Trimming took off 2 bases at V and 8 bases at J, with 9 bases between the two ends. The DNA of the CDR3 is TGTGCCAGCAGCTTAGTCTTGGCAGGGGAGCTGTTTTTT. Its protein product is CASSLVLAGELFF.

The V and J genes are TRBV15 and TRBJ2-7; 8 nucleotides line up with TRBD1. The V segment lost 1 base and the J segment 3 bases; nucleotides outside the gene matches: 5. The CDR3 totals 15 residues. Looked up from germline, CDR1 is LNHNV and CDR2 is YYDKDF (reference sequence). The CDR3 protein is CATSRARTGNYEQYF. The CDR3 DNA reads as TGTGCCACCAGCAGAGCAAGGACAGGGAACTACGAGCAGTACTTC.

In this sample, this clonotype turned up many times. The chain carries TRBV7-9 and TRBJ1-3; D call uncertain. The CDR3 contains 15 residues. From germline, CDR1 is SEHNR and CDR2 FQNEAQ (reference sequence). Trimming cost V 5 bases and J 4 bases, with 15 bases left between them. The CDR3 coding sequence is TGTGCCAGCAGCCCCCCGGCCGGAGTCGGAAACACCATATATTTT. Protein sequence: CASSPPAGVGNTIYF.

As regards this clonotype: A much more abundant neighbour one base away suggests this may be a read error. The V and J genes are TRBV5-1 and TRBJ2-2; 7 bases agree with TRBD1. Germline CDR1 and CDR2: SGHRS and YFSETQ. CDR3 size: 15 residues. Here the CDR3 DNA reads TGTGCCAGCAGCTCCAGGGACAGCTACACCGGGGAGCTGCTTTTT. It codes for CASSSRDSYTGELLF.

This clonotype was detected ten times or more. The chain recombines TRBV20-1 with TRBJ2-5; D gene ambiguous. CDR3 length: 13 amino acids. Trimming shortened V by 3 bases and J by 3 bases, and 11 bases separated the two germline ends. Looked up from germline, CDR1 is DFQATT and CDR2 is SNEGSKA (reference sequence). The CDR3 region has the DNA TGCAGTGCTAGGTGGCAGATGAAAGAGACCCAGTACTTC. Protein product: CSARWQMKETQYF.

This clonotype appeared a single time. The V gene is TRBV7-2, the J gene TRBJ2-3; unclear D gene. There are 14 residues in the CDR3. V was pared by 2 bases and J by 4 bases, with 10 bases between. The germline V gene has CDR1 SGHTA and CDR2 FQGNSA. The CDR3 DNA reads as TGTGCCAGCAGCTTACAACGGAACTCAGATACGCAGTATTTT. It specifies CASSLQRNSDTQYF. The whole variable domain, filled in from reference TRBV7-2 and TRBJ2-3, reads GAGVSQSPSNKVTEKGKDVELRCDPISGHTALYWYRQSLGQGLEFLIYFQGNSAPDKSGLPSDRFSAERTGGSVSTLTIQRTQQEDSAVYLCASSLQRNSDTQYFGPGTRLTVL.

V usage is TRBV6-5 and J usage is TRBJ2-7; tentatively, D is TRBD2 (5 bases). This CDR3 spans 14 amino acids. The germline CDR1 and CDR2 sequences are MNHEY and SVGAGI. Between the trimmed V and J ends, which lost 4 bases and 2 bases, there was a span of 12 bases. In nucleotides, the CDR3 is TGTGCCAGCAGTTCCACACCAGCGGCCTACGAGCAGTACTTC. Amino acid sequence: CASSSTPAAYEQYF.

V is TRBV7-2 and J is TRBJ1-1; D not certain. This CDR3 is built from 14 residues. Germline CDR1 is SGHTA and CDR2 is FQGNSA. The V end was cut by 7 bases, the J end by 3 bases, with 15 bases between. The CDR3 DNA sequence: TGTGCCAGCACCACCAGGAGCCGAGACACTGAAGCTTTCTTT. It yields the protein CASTTRSRDTEAFF.

This clonotype was detected a few times. The rearrangement joins TRBV11-2 to TRBJ2-2; D tentatively fits TRBD1 or TRBD2 (7 bases each). Germline-derived CDR1 and CDR2 are SGHAT and FQNNGV. With 4 bases removed from V and 1 base from J, the gap between germline ends came to 13 bases. The length of the CDR3 is 16 residues. The DNA of the CDR3 is TGTGCCAGCAGCTCCAGGGGGGGGGTGAACACCGGGGAGCTGTTTTTT. Residues: CASSSRGGVNTGELFF.

This chain uses TRBV10-2 with TRBJ1-4, with TRBD1 matching 7 bases. The V gene end was trimmed by 6 bases and the J gene end by 8 bases; junction bases not matched to a gene: 6. Germline V gene data show CDR1 as WSHSY and CDR2 as SAAADI. The CDR3 contains 13 residues. The DNA for the CDR3 is TGCGCCAGCAGGGCCAGGGGGGAAGAAAAACTGTTTTTT. This codes for CASRARGEEKLFF.

In this sample, this clonotype turned up many times. The rearrangement links TRBV27 to TRBJ1-6; D ambiguous. Trimming took off 4 bases at V and 8 bases at J, with 15 bases between the two ends. Germline V gene sequence: CDR1 MNHEY, CDR2 SMNVEV (reference sequence). The CDR3 length is 15 residues. The CDR3 here is CASSSRTRVDSPLHF. The CDR3 nucleotides are TGTGCCAGCAGTTCCCGGACGAGGGTGGATTCACCCCTCCACTTT.

To note about this clonotype: A read error may produce the germline difference seen at one junction end. This chain joins TRBV24-1 and TRBJ2-7, with D possibly being TRBD1 (5 bases). The CDR3 runs to 15 residues. Germline lookup yields CDR1 KGHDR and CDR2 SFDVKD. CDR3 DNA sequence: TGTGCCAGCAGTTTAAGGGGCAGGGTCTCCTACGAGCAGTACTTC. Protein: CASSLRGRVSYEQYF.

This clonotype was detected only a few times. The chain joins TRBV7-2 to TRBJ2-5; TRBD2 might be the D (6 bases). Germline loops: CDR1 SGHTA, CDR2 FQGNSA. V was clipped by 7 bases and J by 1 base, with 10 bases between them. The CDR3 loop spans 13 amino acids. In nucleotides, the CDR3 is TGTGCCAGCACCCCCGGGGGCCAAGAGACCCAGTACTTC. This translates into CASTPGGQETQYF.

The chain links TRBV7-9 to TRBJ1-2; TRBD1 matches 7 bases. V was clipped by 1 base and J by 7 bases; unmatched bases: 6. The CDR3 length is 14 residues. Germline V lookup: CDR1 SEHNR, CDR2 FQNEAQ (reference sequence). The CDR3 reads CASSLVGGAAGYTF. DNA for the CDR3: TGTGCCAGCAGCTTAGTAGGGGGCGCGGCTGGCTACACCTTC.

This clonotype showed up many times. The genes are TRBV19 and TRBJ1-1; 8 bases are a match to TRBD1. Germline CDR1 reads LNHDA; CDR2 reads SQIVND (reference sequence). The CDR3 sequence is 12 residues long. V lost 6 bases, J lost 11 bases, and 8 bases stayed unmatched. CDR3 sequence reads: CASRDRGTSAFF. The DNA of the CDR3 is TGTGCCAGTAGAGACAGGGGCACCTCGGCTTTCTTT.

The chain carries TRBV20-1 and TRBJ1-2, with TRBD1 as a possible D gene (6 bases). CDR3 size: 11 residues. V dropped 5 bases and J dropped 8 bases, with 12 bases sitting between them. The germline V gene has CDR1 DFQATT and CDR2 SNEGSKA (reference sequence). The CDR3 sequence is CSARPGAGYTF. The CDR3 region has the DNA TGCAGTGCTCGACCGGGGGCAGGCTACACCTTC.

This chain links TRBV4-3 with TRBJ1-3; D not resolved. From germline, CDR1 is LGHNA and CDR2 YSLEER. V dropped 0 bases and J dropped 0 bases, with 9 bases sitting between them. This CDR3 spans 16 amino acids. The CDR3 here is CASSQDGPSSGNTIYF. The CDR3 DNA follows: TGCGCCAGCAGCCAAGATGGGCCGAGCTCTGGAAACACCATATATTTT.

In the case of this clonotype: This CDR3 fails to terminate in the conserved phenylalanine or tryptophan, so it likely reflects a read error. V and J are TRBV7-2 and TRBJ2-7; D is unclear. Germline CDR1 is SGHTA and CDR2 is FQGNSA. This CDR3 is 16 amino acids long. CDR3: CASSQGFQVTENEQYL. The CDR3 bases are TGCGCCAGCAGCCAAGGTTTCCAGGTTACCGAAAACGAGCAGTACCTC.

In its sample, this clonotype was seen many times. CDR3 nucleotides: TGCAGCGCCGACTTAGAGCACACCGGGGAGCTGTTTTTT. Its protein is CSADLEHTGELFF. The chain combines TRBV29-1 with TRBJ2-2; D ambiguous. The CDR3 spans 13 residues. Trimming took off 7 bases at V and 3 bases at J, with 12 bases between the two ends. Germline V gene sequence: CDR1 SQVTM, CDR2 ANQGSEA.

The CDR3 DNA follows: TGCGCCAGCAGCCAAGATGGACGGGGGGCAGGAACCTACGAGCAGTACTTC. As protein: CASSQDGRGAGTYEQYF. The rearrangement uses TRBV4-3 and TRBJ2-7, with D perhaps matching TRBD2 (7 bases). CDR3 length: 17 amino acids. The germline V gene encodes CDR1 LGHNA and CDR2 YSLEER. Trimming shortened V by 0 bases and J by 2 bases, and 17 bases separated the two germline ends.

The CDR3 DNA follows: TGCGCCAGCAGTGAGGCATCAACAGGCCTCAATCAGCCCCAGCATTTT. It encodes CASSEASTGLNQPQHF. The chain couples TRBV10-2 to TRBJ1-5; D might be TRBD1 (5 bases). CDR1 and CDR2 from the germline V gene are WSHSY and SAAADI. This CDR3 contains 16 residues. Trimming took 2 bases from V and 3 from J, leaving 14 bases between them.

This clonotype was recorded at least ten times. The chain links TRBV12-3 or TRBV12-4 to TRBJ1-5; 9 nucleotides agree with TRBD1. V trimming: 5 bases; J trimming: 5 bases; junction bases outside the gene matches: 10. CDR3 length: 16 amino acids. The CDR3, as DNA: TGTGCCAGCAGTCGCACCGGGACAGGGAAGTATCAGCCCCAGCATTTT. Translation gives CASSRTGTGKYQPQHF.

This sequence joins TRBV20-1 and TRBJ1-5; 11 nucleotides agree with TRBD1. Trimming at V came to 6 bases and at J to 2 bases, leaving 6 bases not matched to a gene. This CDR3 has 15 residues. From germline, CDR1 is DFQATT and CDR2 SNEGSKA (reference sequence). DNA for the CDR3: TGCAGTGCCGTCGGACAGGGGGCTGGCAATCAGCCCCAGCATTTT. It yields the protein CSAVGQGAGNQPQHF.

This clonotype was observed many times. V and J are TRBV29-1 and TRBJ1-1, with D possibly TRBD1 on 5 matching bases. V lost 7 bases and J 0 bases, leaving 12 bases between the germline ends. The germline gives CDR1 SQVTM, CDR2 ANQGSEA. The CDR3 covers 13 residues. The chain's CDR3 is CSAETVVNTEAFF. The DNA for the CDR3 is TGCAGCGCAGAGACAGTGGTGAACACTGAAGCTTTCTTT.

The V and J genes are TRBV2 and TRBJ2-5; D gene ambiguous. The germline gives CDR1 SNHLY, CDR2 FYNNEI. V was pared by 6 bases and J by 1 base, with 9 bases between. The CDR3 runs to 13 residues. The CDR3 protein is CASRIETQETQYF. CDR3 in DNA: TGTGCCAGCAGGATAGAGACCCAAGAGACCCAGTACTTC.

There are many counts of this clonotype. The V call is TRBV7-2, the J call TRBJ1-2, with TRBD1 identical over 8 bases. The J segment lost 5 bases and the V segment lost 1 base, leaving 6 bases of the junction unmatched. This CDR3 spans 15 amino acids. Germline-derived CDR1 and CDR2 are SGHTA and FQGNSA. The CDR3 here is CASSLVGTGVYGYTF. The CDR3, as DNA: TGTGCCAGCAGCTTAGTGGGGACAGGAGTTTATGGCTACACCTTC.

This chain joins TRBV12-3 or TRBV12-4 and TRBJ1-2; 7 nucleotides match TRBD1. The CDR3 has 19 residues. The V and J ends lost 4 bases and 6 bases, in that order; junction bases with no gene match: 23. The CDR3, as DNA: TGTGCCAGCAGTTATTACGTCAAGAGGGGGCGAGTGACGGGAAATGGCTACACCTTC. Amino acids: CASSYYVKRGRVTGNGYTF.